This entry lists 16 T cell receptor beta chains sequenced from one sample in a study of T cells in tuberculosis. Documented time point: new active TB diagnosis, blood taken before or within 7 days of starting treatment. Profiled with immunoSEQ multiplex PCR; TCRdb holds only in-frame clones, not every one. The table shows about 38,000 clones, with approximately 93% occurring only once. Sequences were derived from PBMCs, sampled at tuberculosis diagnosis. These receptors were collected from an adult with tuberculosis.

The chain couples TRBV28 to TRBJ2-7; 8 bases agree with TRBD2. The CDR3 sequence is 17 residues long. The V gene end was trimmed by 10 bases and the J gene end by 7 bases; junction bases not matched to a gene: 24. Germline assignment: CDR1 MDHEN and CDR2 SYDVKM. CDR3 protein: CATAGTLVPAGVWEQYF. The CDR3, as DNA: TGTGCCACTGCTGGGACTCTTGTACCAGCGGGGGTCTGGGAGCAGTACTTC.

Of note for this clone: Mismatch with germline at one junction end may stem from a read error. The DNA for the CDR3 is TGCGCCAGCAGCCAAGATAGGGGGCGTCTTAATGAAAAACTATTTTTT. Translated: CASSQDRGRLNEKLFF. The rearrangement uses TRBV4-1 and TRBJ1-4; 7 bases agree with TRBD1. The germline V gene has CDR1 MGHRA and CDR2 YSYEKL. CDR3 length: 16 amino acids.

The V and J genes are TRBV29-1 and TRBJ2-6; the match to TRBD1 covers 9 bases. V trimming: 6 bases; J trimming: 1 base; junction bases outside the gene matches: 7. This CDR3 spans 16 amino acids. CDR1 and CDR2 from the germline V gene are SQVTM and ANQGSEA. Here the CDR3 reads CSVVGQGGSGANVLTF. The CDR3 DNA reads TGCAGCGTAGTGGGACAGGGAGGTTCTGGGGCCAACGTCCTGACTTTC.

This CDR3 is CASRLQGSYEQYF. Written as DNA, the CDR3 is TGTGCCAGCAGGCTACAGGGATCCTACGAGCAGTACTTC. This chain joins TRBV6-6 and TRBJ2-7, with TRBD1 as a possible D gene (6 bases). The germline gives CDR1 MNHNY, CDR2 SVGAGI (reference sequence). The V end lost 6 bases, the J end lost 1 base, and 10 bases lay between the germline ends. The CDR3 length is 13 residues.

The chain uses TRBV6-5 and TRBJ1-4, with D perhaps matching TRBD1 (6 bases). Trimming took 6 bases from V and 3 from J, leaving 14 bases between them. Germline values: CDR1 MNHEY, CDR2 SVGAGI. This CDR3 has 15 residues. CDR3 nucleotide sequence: TGTGCCAGCAGAGATACAGGGCCTCCTAATGAAAAACTGTTTTTT. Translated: CASRDTGPPNEKLFF.

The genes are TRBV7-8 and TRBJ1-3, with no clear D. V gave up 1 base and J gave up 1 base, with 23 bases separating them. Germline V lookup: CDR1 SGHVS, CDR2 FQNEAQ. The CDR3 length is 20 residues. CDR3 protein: CASSLGDPSDYSRSGNTIYF. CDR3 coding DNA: TGTGCCAGCAGCTTAGGCGATCCATCGGATTACAGCCGATCTGGAAACACCATATATTTT.

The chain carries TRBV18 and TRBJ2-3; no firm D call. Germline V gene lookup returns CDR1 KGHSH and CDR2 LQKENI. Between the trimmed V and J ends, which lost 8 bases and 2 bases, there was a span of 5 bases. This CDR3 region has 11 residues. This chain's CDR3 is CASRFTDTQYF. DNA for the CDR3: TGTGCCAGCCGTTTCACAGATACGCAGTATTTT. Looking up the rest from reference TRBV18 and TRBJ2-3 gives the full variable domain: NAGVMQNPRHLVRRRGQEARLRCSPMKGHSHVYWYRQLPEEGLKFMVYLQKENIIDESGMPKERFSAEFPKEGPSILRIQQVVRGDSAAYFCASRFTDTQYFGPGTRLTVL.

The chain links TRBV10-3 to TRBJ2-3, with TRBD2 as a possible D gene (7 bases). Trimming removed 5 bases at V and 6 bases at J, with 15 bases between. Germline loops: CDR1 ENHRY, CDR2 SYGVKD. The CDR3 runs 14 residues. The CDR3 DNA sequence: TGTGCCATCAGTCAAGGAGGGGGGGTTGATACGCAGTATTTT. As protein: CAISQGGGVDTQYF.

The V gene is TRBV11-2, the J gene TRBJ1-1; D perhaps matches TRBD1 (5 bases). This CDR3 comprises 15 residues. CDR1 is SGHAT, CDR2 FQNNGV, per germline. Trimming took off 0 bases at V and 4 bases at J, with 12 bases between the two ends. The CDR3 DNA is TGTGCCAGCAGCTTAGACGCAGGGTTCCCCACTGAAGCTTTCTTT. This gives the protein CASSLDAGFPTEAFF. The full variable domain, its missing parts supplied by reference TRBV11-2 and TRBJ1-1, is EAGVAQSPRYKIIEKRQSVAFWCNPISGHATLYWYQQILGQGPKLLIQFQNNGVVDDSQLPKDRFSAERLKGVDSTLKIQPAKLEDSAVYLCASSLDAGFPTEAFFGQGTRLTVV.

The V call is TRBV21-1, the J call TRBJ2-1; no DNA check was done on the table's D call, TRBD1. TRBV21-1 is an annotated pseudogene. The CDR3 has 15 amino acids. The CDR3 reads CASSRQGSSYNEQFF. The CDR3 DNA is TGTGCCAGCAGCAGACAGGGTAGCTCCTACAATGAGCAGTTCTTC.

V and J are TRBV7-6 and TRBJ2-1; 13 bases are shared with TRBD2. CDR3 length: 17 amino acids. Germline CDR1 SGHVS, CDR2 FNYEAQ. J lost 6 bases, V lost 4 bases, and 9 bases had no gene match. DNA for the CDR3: TGTGCCAGCAGCTCCCTATATGGACTAGCGGGGGTCAATGAGCAGTTCTTC. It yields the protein CASSSLYGLAGVNEQFF.

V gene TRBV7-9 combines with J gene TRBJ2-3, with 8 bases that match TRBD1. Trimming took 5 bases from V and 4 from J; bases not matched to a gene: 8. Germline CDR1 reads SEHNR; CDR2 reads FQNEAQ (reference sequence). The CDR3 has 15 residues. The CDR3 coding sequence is TGTGCCAGCAGCACATCGGACAGGGTTGCAGATACGCAGTATTTT. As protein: CASSTSDRVADTQYF.

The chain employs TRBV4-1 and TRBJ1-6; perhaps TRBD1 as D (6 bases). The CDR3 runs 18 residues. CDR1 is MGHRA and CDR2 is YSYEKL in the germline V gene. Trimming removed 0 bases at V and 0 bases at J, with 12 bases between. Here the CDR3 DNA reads TGCGCCAGCAGCCAAGATACCAGGGGTGTCTCCTATAATTCACCCCTCCACTTT. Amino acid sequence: CASSQDTRGVSYNSPLHF.

CDR3 sequence: CASSLGANGSPLHF. In DNA form, the CDR3 reads TGTGCCAGCAGCTTGGGAGCAAACGGTTCACCCCTCCACTTT. This sequence joins TRBV5-8 and TRBJ1-6; no reliable D call. Trimming removed 0 bases at V and 9 bases at J, with 10 bases between. CDR3 length: 14 residues. CDR1 and CDR2 (germline): SGHTS, YDEGEE.

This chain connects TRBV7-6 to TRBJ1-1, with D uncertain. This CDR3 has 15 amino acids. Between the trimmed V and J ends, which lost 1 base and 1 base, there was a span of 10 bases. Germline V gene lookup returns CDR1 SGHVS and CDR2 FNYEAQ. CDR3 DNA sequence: TGTGCCAGCAGCTTAGAAAAATGGCAGAACACTGAAGCTTTCTTT. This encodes CASSLEKWQNTEAFF.

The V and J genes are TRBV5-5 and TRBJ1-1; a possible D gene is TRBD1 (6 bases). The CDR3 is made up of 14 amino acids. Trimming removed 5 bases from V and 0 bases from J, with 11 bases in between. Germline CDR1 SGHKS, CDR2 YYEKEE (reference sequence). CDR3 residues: CASRRQEMNTEAFF. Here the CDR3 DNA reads TGTGCCAGCAGGCGACAGGAGATGAACACTGAAGCTTTCTTT.